What follows describes a single TCR beta chain. Its antigen is unidentified. TCRdb's table, derived via immunoSEQ multiplex PCR, lists solely in-frame clones and lacks some. The table has some 45,000 clones, around 76% seen once. The data stem from a study of radiotherapy plus CTLA-4 blockade in lung cancer. Study observations and caveats: After treatment with radiotherapy plus ipilimumab, TCR clones that came from the tumor expanded in blood.

CTLA-4 blockade using ipilimumab, together with focal radiation, was received by patients with chemo-refractory metastatic non-small-cell lung cancer. The germline V gene has CDR1 SGHTA and CDR2 FQGNSA. Trimming took off 2 bases at V and 3 bases at J, with 10 bases between the two ends. There are 14 residues in the CDR3. Material: peripheral blood, obtained from a patient treated with radiotherapy plus ipilimumab. The rearrangement joins TRBV7-2 to TRBJ1-1; D may be TRBD1 (5 bases). This receptor was taken from a human donor with non-small cell lung cancer who had stable disease on radiotherapy plus ipilimumab. The CDR3 here is CASSLILGDTEAFF. The CDR3 nucleotides are TGTGCCAGCAGCTTAATTCTAGGGGACACTGAAGCTTTCTTT.